The source of this TCR beta chain is a study of regulatory T cells in long-lasting Graves disease. Time point in this sample: persistent/refractory GD, antithyroid drugs over 5 years with positive TRAb. RNA isolated from PBMCs was used to make the TCR library. This clonotype appeared many times. Arm-PCR with iRepertoire HTBI primers amplified the CDR3 regions for these TCR beta libraries. Using its own MiXCR run on the multiplex PCR reads, TCRdb lists one record per CDR3 protein. The sample shows 300,000 to 500,000 distinct CDR3 sequences, roughly 20% of them seen only once. The V gene end was trimmed by 1 base and the J gene end by 8 bases; junction bases not matched to a gene: 10. This CDR3 spans 15 amino acids. CDR1 DFQATT and CDR2 SNEGSKA come from the germline V gene (reference sequence).

The J gene is TRBJ2-7, the V gene TRBV20-1, with 11 bases that match TRBD1. Sequencing was performed on peripheral blood mononuclear cells (PBMCs), taken when the disease was refractory, from a patient treated with antithyroid drugs. This clonotype was obtained from a female donor with Graves disease. In DNA, the CDR3 is TGCAGTGCTAGAGGGGTGGGACAGGGGGAACTAAAGCAGTACTTC. Protein: CSARGVGQGELKQYF.